This entry features one T cell receptor beta chain sequence. Method: immunoSEQ multiplex PCR; TCRdb's copy keeps in-frame clones and lacks some. The sample records roughly 250,000 clones, 65% to 85% being singletons. Germline CDR1 SGHAT, CDR2 FQNNGV. V was pared by 5 bases and J by 4 bases, with 4 bases of the junction left unmatched. The CDR3 runs to 13 residues. The data belong to a study of blood T cell repertoires in COVID-19. Study at large: T cells, B-cell-depleted T cells, or PBMCs provided the cDNA or gDNA that served as material.

Seattle's cohort entered during active infection and was followed longitudinally. Material for sequencing was peripheral blood. This receptor was obtained from a person between 65 and 79 years old with COVID-19, enrolled during active disease. The chain employs TRBV11-2 and TRBJ2-5; 7 nucleotides line up with TRBD1. The CDR3 DNA follows: TGTGCCAGCAGCGGGCAGGGGGTAGAGACCCAGTACTTC. This gives the protein CASSGQGVETQYF.